The T cell receptor beta chain described here comes from a study of blood T cell repertoires in COVID-19. Study-wide background: Samples came from the United States, Italy and Spain, spanning acute and convalescent COVID-19. Sources were T cells, B-cell-depleted T cells, or PBMCs; the material itself was cDNA or gDNA.

Germline CDR1 and CDR2: LGHNT and FRNRAP. Trimming removed 2 bases at V and 1 base at J, with 14 bases between. The CDR3 sequence is 16 residues long. As processed by the authors: The assay estimated nucleated cells by amplifying reference gene primers. Assay: immunoSEQ multiplex PCR; the TCRdb copy retains only in-frame clones and omits some. The V and J calls and clone size are taken from that table; D and trimming were inferred from the DNA. The sample holds roughly 91,000 clones, more than 75% seen once. This clone was observed once. The gene calls are TRBV12-5 and TRBJ1-1; D is possibly TRBD1 (5 bases). The TCR was taken from an elderly woman with acute or convalescent COVID-19. Sequenced sample: peripheral blood. CDR3 sequence: CASGLNSGTENTEAFF. The DNA of the CDR3 is TGTGCTAGTGGTTTGAATTCCGGGACTGAGAACACTGAAGCTTTCTTT.